A single sample is the source of the 18 T cell receptor beta chains below, sequenced in a study of T cells after posttransplantation cyclophosphamide. Only in-frame clones appear in the TCRdb table, and some are missing; sequencing was by immunoSEQ multiplex PCR. The sample holds 20,000 to 25,000 clones, and no clone turns up only once. Sequencing was performed on PBMCs. These receptors all come from a woman in her fifties or sixties in good health, CMV-negative, and a related stem cell transplant donor.

In this sample, this clone turned up many times. The chain uses TRBV28 and TRBJ1-5; D possibly corresponds to TRBD1 (5 bases). Per germline, CDR1 MDHEN and CDR2 SYDVKM. The CDR3 runs to 16 residues. The V and J ends lost 5 bases and 0 bases respectively, with 14 bases between them. The CDR3 DNA reads TGTGCCAGCAGTCGGGCCCAGGGTTTTAGCAATCAGCCCCAGCATTTT. Its translation: CASSRAQGFSNQPQHF. Supplemented by reference TRBV28 and TRBJ1-5, the full variable domain reads DVKVTQSSRYLVKRTGEKVFLECVQDMDHENMFWYRQDPGLGLRLIYFSYDVKMKEKGDIPEGYSVSREKKERFSLILESASTNQTSMYLCASSRAQGFSNQPQHFGDGTRLSIL.

In this sample, this clone turned up many times. The chain links TRBV30 to TRBJ1-4; D is unclear. Trimming took off 2 bases at V and 8 bases at J, with 15 bases between the two ends. Germline V lookup: CDR1 GTSNPN, CDR2 SVGIG (reference sequence). The CDR3 runs 14 residues. This chain's CDR3 is CAWSPLRQREKLFF. CDR3 sequence (DNA): TGTGCCTGGAGTCCCCTCAGGCAAAGGGAAAAACTGTTTTTT.

This clone was picked up many times. The chain recombines TRBV5-4 with TRBJ1-6, with TRBD1 identical over 8 bases. With V trimmed by 0 bases and J by 10 bases, 6 bases remained unmatched. There are 15 residues in the CDR3. The germline V gene has CDR1 SGHNT and CDR2 YYREEE (reference sequence). CDR3 bases: TGTGCCAGCAGCTTGGACGGGACAGGACGGTCACCCCTCCACTTT. It yields the protein CASSLDGTGRSPLHF.

This clone appeared many times. The rearrangement joins TRBV4-1 to TRBJ1-1; D not certain. This CDR3 comprises 13 residues. Trimming took off 4 bases at V and 5 bases at J, with 11 bases between the two ends. The germline CDR1 and CDR2 sequences are MGHRA and YSYEKL. The CDR3 DNA is TGCGCCAGCAGCCTTTCCGAGAAAACTGAAGCTTTCTTT. Amino acids: CASSLSEKTEAFF.

In this sample, this clone turned up many times. The V and J genes are TRBV7-6 and TRBJ2-6; TRBD1 matches at 9 bases. J was trimmed by 1 base and V by 5 bases; bases with no gene match: 6. The CDR3 is 17 amino acids. Germline CDR1 reads SGHVS; CDR2 reads FNYEAQ. CDR3 residues: CASSPGQGNSGANVLTF. In nucleotides, the CDR3 is TGTGCCAGCAGCCCGGGACAGGGAAATTCTGGGGCCAACGTCCTGACTTTC.

This clone has at least ten counts. This specimen includes other DNA sequences encoding the same CDR3. This chain joins TRBV7-9 and TRBJ2-5; possible D gene TRBD1, 7 bases. Trimming left V 0 bases short and J 2 bases short, with 10 bases between. Germline assignment: CDR1 SEHNR and CDR2 FQNEAQ (reference sequence). CDR3 length: 15 amino acids. CDR3 DNA sequence: TGTGCCAGCAGCTTAGCTTCAGGGGGGCAAGAGACCCAGTACTTC. Its protein product is CASSLASGGQETQYF.

This clone was recorded many times. J is TRBJ2-5 and V is TRBV29-1; TRBD1 matches 8 bases. V was clipped by 5 bases and J by 5 bases; unmatched bases: 10. Germline lookup yields CDR1 SQVTM and CDR2 ANQGSEA. The CDR3 consists of 14 residues. Here the CDR3 reads CSVNRGSGQETQYF. The CDR3 DNA follows: TGCAGCGTTAACAGGGGGTCTGGCCAGGAGACCCAGTACTTC. The variable domain in full, with the rest retrieved from reference TRBV29-1 and TRBJ2-5, is SAVISQKPSRDICQRGTSLTIQCQVDSQVTMMFWYRQQPGQSLTLIATANQGSEATYESGFVIDKFPISRPNLTFSTLTVSNMSPEDSSIYLCSVNRGSGQETQYFGPGTRLLVL.

This clone was detected ten times or more. This chain links TRBV5-1 with TRBJ2-1; 10 bases line up with TRBD2. Germline V gives CDR1 SGHRS, CDR2 YFSETQ. J was trimmed by 7 bases and V by 4 bases; bases with no gene match: 5. The CDR3 spans 14 residues. The CDR3 DNA reads as TGCGCCAGCAGCCGAGCGGGGGGGCTTAATGAGCAGTTCTTC. This codes for CASSRAGGLNEQFF.

This clone occurred many times. This chain uses TRBV6-1 with TRBJ2-3; TRBD2 aligns across 9 bases. CDR1 is MNHNS and CDR2 is SASEGT in the germline V gene. Germline trimming cut 0 bases from V and 2 bases from J; bases unmatched to any gene: 6. The length of the CDR3 is 17 residues. The CDR3 DNA reads TGTGCCAGCAGTGAAGCGGTGGTAGCGGGAGACACAGATACGCAGTATTTT. It yields the protein CASSEAVVAGDTDTQYF.

This clone was detected ten times or more. The rearrangement joins TRBV29-1 to TRBJ1-1; D perhaps matches TRBD1 (5 bases). The CDR3 has 12 residues. Germline V gives CDR1 SQVTM, CDR2 ANQGSEA. Trimming left V 3 bases short and J 2 bases short, with 7 bases between. The CDR3 region has the DNA TGCAGCGTTGACAGGGTAAACACTGAAGCTTTCTTT. Its protein is CSVDRVNTEAFF. The full variable domain, completed using reference TRBV29-1 and TRBJ1-1, is SAVISQKPSRDICQRGTSLTIQCQVDSQVTMMFWYRQQPGQSLTLIATANQGSEATYESGFVIDKFPISRPNLTFSTLTVSNMSPEDSSIYLCSVDRVNTEAFFGQGTRLTVV.

This clone was seen ten or more times. Its ends do not fully match the called genes, so a read error is possible. The rearrangement uses TRBV19 and TRBJ2-3, with D possibly matching TRBD1 (5 bases). The CDR3 spans 14 residues. Germline-derived CDR1 and CDR2 are LNHDA and SQIVND (reference sequence). CDR3 protein: CASGITQGWDTQYF. CDR3 in DNA: TGTGCCAGTGGTATAACCCAGGGATGGGATACGCAGTATTTT. The whole variable domain, remainder taken from reference TRBV19 and TRBJ2-3, is DGGITQSPKYLFRKEGQNVTLSCEQNLNHDAMYWYRQDPGQGLRLIYYSQIVNDFQKGDIAEGYSVSREKKESFPLTVTSAQKNPTAFYLCASGITQGWDTQYFGPGTRLTVL.

This clone was counted many times. The chain combines TRBV6-5 with TRBJ2-7; D remains unclear. The CDR3 contains 14 residues. Germline V gene lookup returns CDR1 MNHEY and CDR2 SVGAGI. V gave up 0 bases and J gave up 3 bases, with 9 bases separating them. The CDR3 coding sequence is TGTGCCAGCAGTTACTCGCACGAGCTCTACGAGCAGTACTTC. This sequence encodes CASSYSHELYEQYF.

The table lists this clone with many counts. J is TRBJ1-2 and V is TRBV27, with TRBD1 matching over 8 bases. V shed 3 bases, J shed 5 bases, and the junction held 5 bases outside the gene matches. This CDR3 contains 14 residues. CDR1 and CDR2 (germline): MNHEY, SMNVEV (reference sequence). The CDR3 is CASSLTDRDYGYTF. For the CDR3, the DNA is TGTGCCAGCAGTTTGACGGACAGGGATTATGGCTACACCTTC.

This clone appeared many times. The chain links TRBV19 to TRBJ1-2; no reliable D call. Trimming took off 3 bases at V and 13 bases at J, with 18 bases between the two ends. The length of the CDR3 is 13 residues. Looked up from germline, CDR1 is LNHDA and CDR2 is SQIVND (reference sequence). CDR3 sequence reads: CASSISRNMYGTF. In DNA form, the CDR3 reads TGTGCCAGTAGTATTTCGCGGAATATGTATGGCACCTTC.

This clone was seen repeatedly, ten times or more. The V call is TRBV11-2, the J call TRBJ1-5; the D gene is possibly TRBD1 (5 bases). Germline CDR1 is SGHAT and CDR2 is FQNNGV. Trimming took off 6 bases at V and 1 base at J, with 13 bases between the two ends. This CDR3 is 15 amino acids long. The CDR3 coding sequence is TGTGCCAGCAGTAATCAGGGAGGGAGCAATCAGCCCCAGCATTTT. Encoded protein: CASSNQGGSNQPQHF. Full variable domain (remainder filled in from reference TRBV11-2 and TRBJ1-5): EAGVAQSPRYKIIEKRQSVAFWCNPISGHATLYWYQQILGQGPKLLIQFQNNGVVDDSQLPKDRFSAERLKGVDSTLKIQPAKLEDSAVYLCASSNQGGSNQPQHFGDGTRLSIL.

This clone has at least ten counts. The J gene is TRBJ2-7, the V gene TRBV6-6, with TRBD1 matching over 8 bases. CDR3 length equals 15 residues. V lost 5 bases and J lost 1; bases outside the gene matches: 7. Germline values: CDR1 MNHNY, CDR2 SVGAGI (reference sequence). The CDR3 DNA reads TGTGCCAGCAGTACCGGACAGGGTTCTTCCTACGAGCAGTACTTC. This codes for CASSTGQGSSYEQYF.

Ten or more counts support this clone. CDR3 in amino acids: CASKDRANTEAFF. The CDR3 DNA sequence: TGCGCCAGCAAGGACAGGGCGAACACTGAAGCTTTCTTT. This rearrangement joins TRBV10-1 to TRBJ1-1, with 8 bases matching TRBD1. The germline V gene encodes CDR1 WNHNN and CDR2 SYGVQD (reference sequence). V lost 7 bases to trimming and J lost 1 base; unmatched junction nucleotides: 2. The CDR3 consists of 13 residues.

This clone was counted ten times or more. This chain uses TRBV5-1 with TRBJ2-7; the D gene is possibly TRBD2 (5 bases). There are 13 residues in the CDR3. The V and J ends lost 2 bases and 2 bases respectively, with 8 bases between them. The V gene's germline CDR1 is SGHRS and CDR2 YFSETQ. The CDR3 region has the DNA TGCGCCAGCAGCTTATCCGGGACCTACGAGCAGTACTTC. Protein product: CASSLSGTYEQYF.